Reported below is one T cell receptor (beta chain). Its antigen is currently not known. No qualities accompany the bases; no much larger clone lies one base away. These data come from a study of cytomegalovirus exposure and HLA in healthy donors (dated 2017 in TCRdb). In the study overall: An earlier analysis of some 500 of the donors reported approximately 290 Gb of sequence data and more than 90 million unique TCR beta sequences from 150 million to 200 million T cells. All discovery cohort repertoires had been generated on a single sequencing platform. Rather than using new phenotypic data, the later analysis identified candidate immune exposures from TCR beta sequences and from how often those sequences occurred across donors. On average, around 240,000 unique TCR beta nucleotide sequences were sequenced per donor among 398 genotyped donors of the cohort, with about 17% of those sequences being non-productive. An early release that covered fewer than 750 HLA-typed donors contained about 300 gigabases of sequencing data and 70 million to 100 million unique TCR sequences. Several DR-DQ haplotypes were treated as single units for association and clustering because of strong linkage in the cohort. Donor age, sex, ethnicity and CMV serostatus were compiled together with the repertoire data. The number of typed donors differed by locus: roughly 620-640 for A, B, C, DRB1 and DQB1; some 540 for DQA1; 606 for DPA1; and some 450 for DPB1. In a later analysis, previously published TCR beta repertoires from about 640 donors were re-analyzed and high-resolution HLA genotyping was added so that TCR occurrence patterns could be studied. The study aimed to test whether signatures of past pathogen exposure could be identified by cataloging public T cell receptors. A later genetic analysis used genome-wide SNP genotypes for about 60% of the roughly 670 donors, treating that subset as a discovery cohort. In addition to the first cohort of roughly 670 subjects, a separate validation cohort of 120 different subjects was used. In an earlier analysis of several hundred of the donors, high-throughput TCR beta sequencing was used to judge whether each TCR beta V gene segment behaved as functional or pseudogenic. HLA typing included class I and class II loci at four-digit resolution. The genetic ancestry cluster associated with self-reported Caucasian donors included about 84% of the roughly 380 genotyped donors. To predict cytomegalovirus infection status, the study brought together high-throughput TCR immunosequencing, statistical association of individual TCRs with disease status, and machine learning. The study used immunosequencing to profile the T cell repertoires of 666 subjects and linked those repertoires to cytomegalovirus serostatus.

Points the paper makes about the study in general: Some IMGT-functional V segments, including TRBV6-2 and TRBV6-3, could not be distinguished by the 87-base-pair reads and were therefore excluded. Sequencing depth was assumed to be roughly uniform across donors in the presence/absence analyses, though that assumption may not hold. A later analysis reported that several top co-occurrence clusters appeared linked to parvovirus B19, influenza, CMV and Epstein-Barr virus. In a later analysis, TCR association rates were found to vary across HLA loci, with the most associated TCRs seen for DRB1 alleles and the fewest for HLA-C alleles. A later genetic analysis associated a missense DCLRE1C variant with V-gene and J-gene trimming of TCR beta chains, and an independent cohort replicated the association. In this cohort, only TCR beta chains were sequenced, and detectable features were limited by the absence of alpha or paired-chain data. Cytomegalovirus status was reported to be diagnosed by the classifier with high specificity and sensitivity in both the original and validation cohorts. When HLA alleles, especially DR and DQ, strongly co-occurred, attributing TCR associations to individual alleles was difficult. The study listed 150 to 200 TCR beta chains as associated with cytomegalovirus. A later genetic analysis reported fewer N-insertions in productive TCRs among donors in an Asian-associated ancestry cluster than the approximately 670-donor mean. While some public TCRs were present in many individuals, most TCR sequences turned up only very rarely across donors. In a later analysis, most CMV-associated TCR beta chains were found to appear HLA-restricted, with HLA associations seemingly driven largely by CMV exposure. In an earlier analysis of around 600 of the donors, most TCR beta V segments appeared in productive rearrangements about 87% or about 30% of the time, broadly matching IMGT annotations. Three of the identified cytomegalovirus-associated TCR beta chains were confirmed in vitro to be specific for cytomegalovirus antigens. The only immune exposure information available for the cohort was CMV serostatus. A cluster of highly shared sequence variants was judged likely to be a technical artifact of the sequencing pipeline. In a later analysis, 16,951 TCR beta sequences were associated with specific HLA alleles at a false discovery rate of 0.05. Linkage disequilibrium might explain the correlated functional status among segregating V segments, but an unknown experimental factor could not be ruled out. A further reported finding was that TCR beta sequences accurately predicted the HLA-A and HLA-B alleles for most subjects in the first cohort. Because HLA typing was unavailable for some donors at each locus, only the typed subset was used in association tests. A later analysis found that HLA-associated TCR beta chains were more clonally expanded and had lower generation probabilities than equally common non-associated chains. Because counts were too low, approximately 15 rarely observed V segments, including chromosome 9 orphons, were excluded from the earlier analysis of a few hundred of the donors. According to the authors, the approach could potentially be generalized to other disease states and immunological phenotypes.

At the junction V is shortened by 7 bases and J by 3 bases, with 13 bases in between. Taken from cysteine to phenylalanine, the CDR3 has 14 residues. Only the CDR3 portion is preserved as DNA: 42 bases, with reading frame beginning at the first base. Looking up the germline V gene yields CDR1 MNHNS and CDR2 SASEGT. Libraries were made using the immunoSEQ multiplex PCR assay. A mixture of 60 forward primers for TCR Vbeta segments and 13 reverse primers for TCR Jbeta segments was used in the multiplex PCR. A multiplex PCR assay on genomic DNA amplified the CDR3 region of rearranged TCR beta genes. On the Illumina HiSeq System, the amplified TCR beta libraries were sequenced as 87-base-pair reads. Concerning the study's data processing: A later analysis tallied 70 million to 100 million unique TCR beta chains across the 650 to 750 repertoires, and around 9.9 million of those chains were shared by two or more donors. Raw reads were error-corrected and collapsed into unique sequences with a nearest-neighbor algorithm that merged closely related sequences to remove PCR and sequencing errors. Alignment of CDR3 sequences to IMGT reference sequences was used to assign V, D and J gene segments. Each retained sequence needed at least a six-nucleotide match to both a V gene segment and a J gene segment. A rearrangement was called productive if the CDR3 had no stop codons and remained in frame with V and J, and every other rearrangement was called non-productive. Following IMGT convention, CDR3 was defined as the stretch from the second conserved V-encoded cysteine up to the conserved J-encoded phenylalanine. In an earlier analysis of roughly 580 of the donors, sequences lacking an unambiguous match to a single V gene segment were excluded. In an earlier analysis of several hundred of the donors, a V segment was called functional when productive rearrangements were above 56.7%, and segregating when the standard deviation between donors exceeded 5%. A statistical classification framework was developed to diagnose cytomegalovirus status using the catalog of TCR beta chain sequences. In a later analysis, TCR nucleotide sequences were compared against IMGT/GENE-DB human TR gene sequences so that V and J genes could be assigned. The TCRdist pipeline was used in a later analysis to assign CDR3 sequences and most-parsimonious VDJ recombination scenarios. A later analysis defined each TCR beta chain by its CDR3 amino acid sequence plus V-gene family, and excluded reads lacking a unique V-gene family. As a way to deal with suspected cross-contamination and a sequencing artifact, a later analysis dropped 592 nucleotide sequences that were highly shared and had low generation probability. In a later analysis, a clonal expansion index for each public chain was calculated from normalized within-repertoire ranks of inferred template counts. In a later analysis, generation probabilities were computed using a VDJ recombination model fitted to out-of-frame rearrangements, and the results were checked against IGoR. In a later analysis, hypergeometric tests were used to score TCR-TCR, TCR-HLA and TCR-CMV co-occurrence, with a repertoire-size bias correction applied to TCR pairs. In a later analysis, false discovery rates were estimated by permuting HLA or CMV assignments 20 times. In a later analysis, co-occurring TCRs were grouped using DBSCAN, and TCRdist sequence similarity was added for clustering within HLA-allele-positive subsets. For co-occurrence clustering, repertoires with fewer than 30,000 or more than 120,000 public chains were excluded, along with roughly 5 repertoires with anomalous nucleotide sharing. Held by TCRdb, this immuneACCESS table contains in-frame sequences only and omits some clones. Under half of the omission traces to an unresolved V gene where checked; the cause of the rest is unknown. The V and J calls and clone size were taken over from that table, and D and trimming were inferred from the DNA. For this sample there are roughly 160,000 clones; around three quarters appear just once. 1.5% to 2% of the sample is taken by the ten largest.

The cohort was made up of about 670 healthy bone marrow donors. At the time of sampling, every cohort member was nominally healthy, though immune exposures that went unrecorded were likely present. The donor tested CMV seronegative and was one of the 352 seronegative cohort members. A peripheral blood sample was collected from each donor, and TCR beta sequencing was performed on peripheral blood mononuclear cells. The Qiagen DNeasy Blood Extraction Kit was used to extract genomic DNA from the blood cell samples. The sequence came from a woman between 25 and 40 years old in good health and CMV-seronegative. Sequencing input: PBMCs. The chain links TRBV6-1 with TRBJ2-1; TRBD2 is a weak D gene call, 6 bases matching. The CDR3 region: CASMRDLLYNEQFF. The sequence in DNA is TGTGCCAGCATGAGGGACTTACTCTACAATGAGCAGTTCTTC.